The sequence of this T cell receptor beta chain was determined in a study of OX40 agonist ivuxolimab in advanced cancers. Blood samples were obtained at baseline, cycle 4 day 1, and cycle 7 day 1. Method: immunoSEQ multiplex PCR; TCRdb's copy keeps in-frame clones and lacks some. Counted here are over 15,000 clones, 80% to 90% occurring once; the ten biggest clones make up 26%. Comments on this clone: Antigen unknown.

Study results and caveats: On average, CD8+ T cells showed a greater number of expanded clones than CD4+.

Trimming took 3 bases from V and 11 from J, leaving 12 bases between them. Germline CDR1 and CDR2: SGHRS and YFSETQ. The CDR3 consists of 13 residues. The chain has TRBV5-1 and TRBJ1-6, with D maybe TRBD1 (5 bases). The starting material was CD4+ or CD8+ T cells sorted from blood, obtained in a trial of the OX40 agonist ivuxolimab. This TCR derives from an adult with an advanced solid tumor such as melanoma, head and neck, liver or kidney cancer. The CDR3 bases are TGCGCCAGCAGCTGGGGGGGTTCCCCACCCCTCCACTTT. As protein: CASSWGGSPPLHF.